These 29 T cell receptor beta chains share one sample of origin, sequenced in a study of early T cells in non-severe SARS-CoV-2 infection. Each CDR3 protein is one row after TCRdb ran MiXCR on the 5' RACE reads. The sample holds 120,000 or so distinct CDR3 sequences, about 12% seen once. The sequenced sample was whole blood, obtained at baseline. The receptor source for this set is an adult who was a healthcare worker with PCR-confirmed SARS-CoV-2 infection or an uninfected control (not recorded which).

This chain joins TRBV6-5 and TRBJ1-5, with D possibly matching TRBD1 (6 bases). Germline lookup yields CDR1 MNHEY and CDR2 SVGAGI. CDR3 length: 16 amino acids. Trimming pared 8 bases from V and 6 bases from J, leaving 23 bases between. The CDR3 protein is CASSPQGLSGGQPQHF. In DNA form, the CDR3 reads TGTGCCAGCTCCCCACAGGGTCTATCTGGCGGTCAGCCCCAGCATTTT.

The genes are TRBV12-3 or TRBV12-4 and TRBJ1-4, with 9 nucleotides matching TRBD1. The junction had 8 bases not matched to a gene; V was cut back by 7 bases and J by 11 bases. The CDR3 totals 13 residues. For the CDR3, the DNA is TGTGCCAGCACTGGGGGACAGGGAAGGAAACTGTTTTTT. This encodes CASTGGQGRKLFF.

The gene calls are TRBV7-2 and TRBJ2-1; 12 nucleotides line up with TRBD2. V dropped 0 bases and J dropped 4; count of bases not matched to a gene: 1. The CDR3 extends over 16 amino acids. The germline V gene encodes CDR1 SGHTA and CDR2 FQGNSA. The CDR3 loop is CASSLAGLAGYNEQFF. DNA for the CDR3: TGTGCCAGCAGCTTAGCCGGACTAGCGGGGTACAATGAGCAGTTCTTC.

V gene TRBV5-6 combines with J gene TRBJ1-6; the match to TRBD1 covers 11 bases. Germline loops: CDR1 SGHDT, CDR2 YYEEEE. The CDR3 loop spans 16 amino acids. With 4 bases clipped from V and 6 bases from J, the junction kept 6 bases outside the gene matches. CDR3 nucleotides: TGTGCCAGCAGCGGAGGACAGGGGGCGGCTAATTCACCCCTCCACTTT. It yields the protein CASSGGQGAANSPLHF.

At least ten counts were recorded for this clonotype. The CDR3 region has the DNA TGCAGTGCTAGCCGAAGGACAGGGAGTCATCAGCCCCAGCATTTT. The encoded protein is CSASRRTGSHQPQHF. The chain links TRBV20-1 to TRBJ1-5; TRBD1 agrees at 8 bases. The CDR3 loop spans 15 amino acids. The ends lost 3 bases at V and 5 bases at J; junction bases unmatched: 9. Per the germline V gene, CDR1 is DFQATT and CDR2 is SNEGSKA (reference sequence).

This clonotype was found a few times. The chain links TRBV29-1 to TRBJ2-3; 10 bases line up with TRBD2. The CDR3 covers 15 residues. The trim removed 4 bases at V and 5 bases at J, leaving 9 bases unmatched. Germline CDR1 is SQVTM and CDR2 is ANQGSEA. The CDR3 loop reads CSVGLAGVGGDTQYF. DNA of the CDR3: TGCAGCGTTGGCCTAGCGGGAGTCGGGGGAGATACGCAGTATTTT.

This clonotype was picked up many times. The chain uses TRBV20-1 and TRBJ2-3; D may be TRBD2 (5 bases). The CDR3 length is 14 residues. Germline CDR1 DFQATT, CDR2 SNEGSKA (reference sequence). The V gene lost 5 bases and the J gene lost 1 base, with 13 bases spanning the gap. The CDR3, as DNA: TGCAGTGCTTGGACTCCCCCCCGCACAGATACGCAGTATTTT. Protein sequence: CSAWTPPRTDTQYF.

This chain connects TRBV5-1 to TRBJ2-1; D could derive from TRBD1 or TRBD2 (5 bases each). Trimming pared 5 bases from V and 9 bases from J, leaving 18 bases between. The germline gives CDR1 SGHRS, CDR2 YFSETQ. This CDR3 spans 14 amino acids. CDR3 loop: CASSPWGSHPEQFF. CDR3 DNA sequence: TGCGCCAGCAGTCCGTGGGGGTCGCATCCTGAGCAGTTCTTC.

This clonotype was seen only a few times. CDR3 nucleotides: TGTGCCACCAGCAGAGTCAGGGCAGGGCCCTACGAGCAGTACTTC. Protein product: CATSRVRAGPYEQYF. J is TRBJ2-7 and V is TRBV15, with a tentative D call TRBD1 (5 bases). The V gene's germline CDR1 is LNHNV and CDR2 YYDKDF (reference sequence). The CDR3 is 15 residues long. The V end was cut by 1 base, the J end by 2 bases, with 12 bases between. The full variable domain, in which reference TRBV15 and TRBJ2-7 provide the parts outside the CDR3, is DAMVIQNPRYQVTQFGKPVTLSCSQTLNHNVMYWYQQKSSQAPKLLFHYYDKDFNNEADTPDNFQSRRPNTSFCFLDIRSPGLGDTAMYLCATSRVRAGPYEQYFGPGTRLTVT.

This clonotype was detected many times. The chain's CDR3 is CASSLQGVGEQFF. The CDR3 DNA reads as TGTGCCAGCAGCTTACAGGGAGTAGGTGAGCAGTTCTTC. This chain connects TRBV7-7 to TRBJ2-1, with D tentatively TRBD1 or TRBD2 (5 bases each). The CDR3 length is 13 residues. The ends were cut back, 2 bases at V and 9 bases at J, with 11 bases in the middle. Looked up from germline, CDR1 is SSHAT and CDR2 is FNYEAQ (reference sequence). The variable domain in full, completed from reference TRBV7-7 and TRBJ2-1, reads GAGVSQSPRYKVTKRGQDVTLRCDPISSHATLYWYQQALGQGPEFLTYFNYEAQPDKSGLPSDRFSAERPEGSISTLTIQRTEQRDSAMYRCASSLQGVGEQFFGPGTRLTVL.

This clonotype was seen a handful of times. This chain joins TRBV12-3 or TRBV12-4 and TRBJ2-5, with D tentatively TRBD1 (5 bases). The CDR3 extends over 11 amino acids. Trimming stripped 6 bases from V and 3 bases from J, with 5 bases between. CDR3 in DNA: TGTGCCAGCAGAGGGGAAGAGACCCAGTACTTC. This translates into CASRGEETQYF.

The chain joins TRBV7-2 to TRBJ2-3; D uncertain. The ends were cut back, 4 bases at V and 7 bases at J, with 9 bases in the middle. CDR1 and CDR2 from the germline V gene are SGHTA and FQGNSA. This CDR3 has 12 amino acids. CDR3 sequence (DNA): TGTGCCAGCAGCTCATCCATGCATACGCAGTATTTT. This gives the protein CASSSSMHTQYF.

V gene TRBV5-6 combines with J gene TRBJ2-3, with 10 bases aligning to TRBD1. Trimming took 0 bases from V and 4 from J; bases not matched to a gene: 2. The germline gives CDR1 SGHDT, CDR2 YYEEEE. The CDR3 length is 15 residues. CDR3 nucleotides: TGTGCCAGCAGCTTGGCGACAGGGGGCGCAGATACGCAGTATTTT. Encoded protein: CASSLATGGADTQYF.

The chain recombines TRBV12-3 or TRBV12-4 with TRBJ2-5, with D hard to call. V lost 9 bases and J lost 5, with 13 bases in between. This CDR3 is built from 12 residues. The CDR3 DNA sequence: TGTGCCAGTACGGCCGACGGGGAGACCCAGTACTTC. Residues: CASTADGETQYF.

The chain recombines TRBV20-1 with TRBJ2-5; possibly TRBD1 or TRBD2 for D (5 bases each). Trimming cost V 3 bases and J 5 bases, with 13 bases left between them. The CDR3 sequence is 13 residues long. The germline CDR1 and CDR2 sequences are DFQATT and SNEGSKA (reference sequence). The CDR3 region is CSASPGARETQYF. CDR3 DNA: TGCAGTGCTAGCCCCGGGGCGAGGGAGACCCAGTACTTC.

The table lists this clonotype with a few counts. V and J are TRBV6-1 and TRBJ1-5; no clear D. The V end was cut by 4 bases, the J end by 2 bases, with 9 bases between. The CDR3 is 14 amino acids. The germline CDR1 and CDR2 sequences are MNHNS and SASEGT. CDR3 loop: CASSGETGNQPQHF. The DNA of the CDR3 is TGTGCCAGCAGTGGCGAGACGGGCAATCAGCCCCAGCATTTT.

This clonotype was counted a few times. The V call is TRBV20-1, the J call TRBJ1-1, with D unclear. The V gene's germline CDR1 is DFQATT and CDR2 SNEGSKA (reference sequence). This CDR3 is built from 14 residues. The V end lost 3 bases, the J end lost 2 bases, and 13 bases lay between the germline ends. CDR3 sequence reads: CSARISVYNTEAFF. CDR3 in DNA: TGCAGTGCTAGGATAAGCGTGTATAACACTGAAGCTTTCTTT.

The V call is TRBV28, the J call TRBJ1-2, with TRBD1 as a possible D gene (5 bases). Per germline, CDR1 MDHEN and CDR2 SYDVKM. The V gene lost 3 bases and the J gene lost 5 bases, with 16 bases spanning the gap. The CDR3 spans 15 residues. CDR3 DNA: TGTGCCAGCAGTTTTGTCCCCGGGGGAGGATATGGCTACACCTTC. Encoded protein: CASSFVPGGGYGYTF.

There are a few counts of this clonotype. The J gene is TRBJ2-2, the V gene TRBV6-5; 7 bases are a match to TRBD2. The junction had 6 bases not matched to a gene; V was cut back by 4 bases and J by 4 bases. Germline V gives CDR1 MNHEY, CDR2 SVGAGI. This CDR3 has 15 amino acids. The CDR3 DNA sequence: TGTGCCAGCAGTTCCCCGGGGGGACGCACCGGGGAGCTGTTTTTT. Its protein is CASSSPGGRTGELFF.

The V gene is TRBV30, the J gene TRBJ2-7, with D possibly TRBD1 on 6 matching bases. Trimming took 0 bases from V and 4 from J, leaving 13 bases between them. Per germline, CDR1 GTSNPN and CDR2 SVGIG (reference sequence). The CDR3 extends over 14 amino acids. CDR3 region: CAWSVRGFGYEQYF. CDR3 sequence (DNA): TGTGCCTGGAGTGTCAGGGGCTTTGGATACGAGCAGTACTTC.

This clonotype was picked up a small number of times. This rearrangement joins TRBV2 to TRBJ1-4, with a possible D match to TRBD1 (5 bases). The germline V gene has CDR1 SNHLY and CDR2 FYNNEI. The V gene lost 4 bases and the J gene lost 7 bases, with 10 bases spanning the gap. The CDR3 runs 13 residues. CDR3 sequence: CASSARQIEKLFF. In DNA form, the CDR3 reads TGTGCCAGCAGTGCCAGACAGATTGAAAAACTGTTTTTT.

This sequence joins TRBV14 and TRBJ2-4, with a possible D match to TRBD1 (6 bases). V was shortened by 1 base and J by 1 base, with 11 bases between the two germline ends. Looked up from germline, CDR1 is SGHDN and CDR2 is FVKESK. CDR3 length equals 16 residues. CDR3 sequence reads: CASSQVSGVAKNIQYF. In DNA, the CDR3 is TGTGCCAGCAGCCAAGTATCAGGGGTCGCCAAAAACATTCAGTACTTC. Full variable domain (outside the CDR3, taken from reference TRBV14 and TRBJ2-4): EAGVTQFPSHSVIEKGQTVTLRCDPISGHDNLYWYRRVMGKEIKFLLHFVKESKQDESGMPNNRFLAERTGGTYSTLKVQPAELEDSGVYFCASSQVSGVAKNIQYFGAGTRLSVL.

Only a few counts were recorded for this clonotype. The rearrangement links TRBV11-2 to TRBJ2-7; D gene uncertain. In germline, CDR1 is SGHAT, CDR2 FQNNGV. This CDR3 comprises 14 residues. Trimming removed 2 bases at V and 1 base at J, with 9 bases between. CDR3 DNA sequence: TGTGCCAGCAGCTTAACTCACAGATCCTACGAGCAGTACTTC. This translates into CASSLTHRSYEQYF.

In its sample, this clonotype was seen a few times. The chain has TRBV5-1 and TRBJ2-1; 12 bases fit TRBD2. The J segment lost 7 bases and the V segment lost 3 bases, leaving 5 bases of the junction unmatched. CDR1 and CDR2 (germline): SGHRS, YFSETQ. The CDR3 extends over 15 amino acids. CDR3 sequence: CASSSSGGARNEQFF. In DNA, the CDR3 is TGCGCCAGCAGCTCTAGCGGGGGGGCTAGGAATGAGCAGTTCTTC. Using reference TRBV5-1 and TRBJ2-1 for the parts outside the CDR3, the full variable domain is KAGVTQTPRYLIKTRGQQVTLSCSPISGHRSVSWYQQTPGQGLQFLFEYFSETQRNKGNFPGRFSGRQFSNSRSEMNVSTLELGDSALYLCASSSSGGARNEQFFGPGTRLTVL.

The CDR3 DNA sequence: TGTGCCAGCAGCACCACTCGGACAGGCAATCAGCCCCAGCATTTT. Protein: CASSTTRTGNQPQHF. The rearrangement uses TRBV7-2 and TRBJ1-5; perhaps TRBD1 as D (6 bases). Trimming cost V 5 bases and J 2 bases, with 13 bases left between them. The CDR3 spans 15 residues. Germline lookup yields CDR1 SGHTA and CDR2 FQGNSA.

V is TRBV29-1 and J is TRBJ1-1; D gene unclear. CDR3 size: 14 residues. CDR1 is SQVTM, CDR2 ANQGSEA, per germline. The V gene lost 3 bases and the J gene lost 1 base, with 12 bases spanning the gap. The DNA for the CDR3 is TGCAGCGTTGATTGGGCGACGGAGAACACTGAAGCTTTCTTT. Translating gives CSVDWATENTEAFF.

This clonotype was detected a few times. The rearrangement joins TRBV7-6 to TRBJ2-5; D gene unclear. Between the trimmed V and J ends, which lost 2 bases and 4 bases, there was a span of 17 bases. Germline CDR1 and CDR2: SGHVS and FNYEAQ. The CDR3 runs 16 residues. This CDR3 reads CASSLNPRPRGETQYF. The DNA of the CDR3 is TGTGCCAGCAGCTTAAATCCGAGACCCCGCGGAGAGACCCAGTACTTC.

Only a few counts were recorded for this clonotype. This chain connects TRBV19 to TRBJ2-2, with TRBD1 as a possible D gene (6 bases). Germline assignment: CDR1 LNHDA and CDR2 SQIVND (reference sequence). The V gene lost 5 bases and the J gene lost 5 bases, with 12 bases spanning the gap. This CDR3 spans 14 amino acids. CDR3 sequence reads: CASSPQGRTGELFF. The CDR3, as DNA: TGTGCCAGTAGTCCACAGGGTCGGACCGGGGAGCTGTTTTTT.

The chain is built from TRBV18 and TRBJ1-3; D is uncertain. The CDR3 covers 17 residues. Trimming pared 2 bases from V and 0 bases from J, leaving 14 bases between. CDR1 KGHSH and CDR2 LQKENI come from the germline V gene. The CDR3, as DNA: TGTGCCAGCTCACCAGACACTATCGTCGGCTCTGGAAACACCATATATTTT. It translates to CASSPDTIVGSGNTIYF. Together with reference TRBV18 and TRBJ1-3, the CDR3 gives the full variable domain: NAGVMQNPRHLVRRRGQEARLRCSPMKGHSHVYWYRQLPEEGLKFMVYLQKENIIDESGMPKERFSAEFPKEGPSILRIQQVVRGDSAAYFCASSPDTIVGSGNTIYFGEGSWLTVV.